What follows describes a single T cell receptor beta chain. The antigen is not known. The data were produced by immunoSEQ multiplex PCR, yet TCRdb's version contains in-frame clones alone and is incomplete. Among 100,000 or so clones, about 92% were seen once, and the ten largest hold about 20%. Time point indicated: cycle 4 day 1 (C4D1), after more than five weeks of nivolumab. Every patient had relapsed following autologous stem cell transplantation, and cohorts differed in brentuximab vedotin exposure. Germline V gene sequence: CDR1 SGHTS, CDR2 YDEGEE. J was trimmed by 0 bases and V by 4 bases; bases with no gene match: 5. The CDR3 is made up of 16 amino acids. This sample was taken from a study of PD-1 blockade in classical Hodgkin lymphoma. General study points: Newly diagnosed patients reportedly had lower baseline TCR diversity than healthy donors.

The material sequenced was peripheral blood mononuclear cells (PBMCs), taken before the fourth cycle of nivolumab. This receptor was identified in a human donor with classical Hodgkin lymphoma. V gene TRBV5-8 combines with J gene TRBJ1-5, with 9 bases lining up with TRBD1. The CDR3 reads CASSLGQGLSNQPQHF. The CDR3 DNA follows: TGTGCCAGCAGCCTTGGACAGGGGCTTAGCAATCAGCCCCAGCATTTT. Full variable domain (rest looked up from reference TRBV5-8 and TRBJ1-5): EAGVTQSPTHLIKTRGQQATLRCSPISGHTSVYWYQQALGLGLQFLLWYDEGEERNRGNFPPRFSGRQFPNYSSELNVNALELEDSALYLCASSLGQGLSNQPQHFGDGTRLSIL.